Sequencing of this T cell receptor (beta chain) was carried out in a study of blood T cells in healthy people across ages (dated by TCRdb to 2014 to 2015). Turning to the overall study: In model experiments, roughly one uniquely barcoded TCR beta cDNA molecule per two T cells was captured by template switching. Using deep sequencing normalized with unique cDNA molecular identifiers, the study measured how TCR beta repertoire diversity changes with age. The donors were divided into four age groups: young (average about 16 years), middle-aged (approximately 39), aged (around 67) and long-lived (around 87). Donors of different ages were randomly distributed across sequencing lanes to avoid experimental bias. The study analyzed two additional independent replicas of 1 million unique cDNA reads from the same blood draw for two donors, one aged 18 to 30 and one aged 80 or older.

In this sample, this clonotype turned up a few times. The antigen this receptor binds is unknown. Per-base qualities were not stored, and no clone one base away is much larger. What the work shows at the level of the full study, not this receptor alone: Estimates of total diversity from one million sequenced T cells were regarded as lower bounds and underestimates. The CMV infection status of donors was not known, potentially confounding age-related changes in expanded clonotypes. A strong correlation was found between observed TCR beta diversity and the percentage of naive T cells measured by flow cytometry. Observed TCR beta diversity per million T cells fell roughly linearly with age, and a significant reduction was already apparent by age about 38. Conclusive comparison of naive and antigen-experienced compartments was prevented by the profiling of bulk unsorted PBMCs. Compared with the aged group, the long-lived group had more naive CD4+ T cells, fewer expanded clones and increased TCR diversity, a pattern suggesting age selection.

The donors were around 39 Caucasian individuals from Russia, aged 6 to 90 years, who were systemically healthy. Each donor gave around 9 milliliters of peripheral blood, collected into EDTA-treated Vacutainer tubes. Ficoll-Paque density-gradient centrifugation was used to isolate PBMCs, with at least 7 million per sample. Trizol reagent was used to extract total RNA from PBMCs, with at least 6 micrograms per sample. Naive CD45RAhigh/CD27high T cell percentages were measured by flow cytometry on a PBMC aliquot from every donor. CDR1 and CDR2 (KGHDR, SFDVKD) derive from the germline V gene. V is reduced by 11 bases and J by 7 bases, leaving a spacing of 23 bases between them. From the cysteine through the phenylalanine, the CDR3 covers 15 amino acids. Only the CDR3 region is kept as DNA, spanning 45 bases read in frame from base 1. Library preparation used 5' RACE. Instrument used: Illumina HiSeq 2500. A second PCR of about 7 to 12 cycles was run with a J-beta primer mix and a sample-barcoded 5' primer. A template-switch 5' adaptor carrying 12 random nucleotides introduced a unique molecular identifier onto each TCR beta cDNA molecule. Each sample yielded at least 3 million CDR3-containing paired-end reads. First-strand cDNA synthesis was performed from all RNA using the Mint cDNA synthesis kit, with priming by a TRBC-specific oligonucleotide. Following uracil-DNA glycosylase treatment, all cDNA underwent a first 18-cycle PCR with the universal primers M1SS and BC2_uni_R. In the source study's methods: For normalization, 1 million high-quality reads were randomly selected from each sample, with every read carrying a distinct molecular identifier. Reads with shared molecular identifiers were discarded instead of being binned into consensus sequences. MiTCR, run with a Q25 quality threshold and the strictest error-elimination algorithm, handled CDR3 identification, clonotype clustering and error correction. A nonparametric unseen species model using Euler transformation provided a lower-bound estimate of total TCR beta diversity. TCRdb ran its own pipeline on the public reads, namely fastp trimming at Q25 and MiXCR clone calling, and kept in-frame beta chains. Each record represents a unique CDR3 protein, reported with the most common genes and DNA among its rows. TCRdb, rather than the study authors, made the V and J calls. This sample gives about 730,000 distinct CDR3 sequences in total; roughly 41% of them show up just once. Together, the top ten hold 20% of the sample.

This chain joins TRBV24-1 to TRBJ2-1; TRBD1 might be the D gene, on 6 matching bases. Sequencing used blood. The sequence came from a woman aged 55-70 years in good health. Read as DNA, the sequence is TGTGCCAGTTCGCTGACAGGCCGGAGCGATAATGAGCAGTTCTTC. It translates as CASSLTGRSDNEQFF.